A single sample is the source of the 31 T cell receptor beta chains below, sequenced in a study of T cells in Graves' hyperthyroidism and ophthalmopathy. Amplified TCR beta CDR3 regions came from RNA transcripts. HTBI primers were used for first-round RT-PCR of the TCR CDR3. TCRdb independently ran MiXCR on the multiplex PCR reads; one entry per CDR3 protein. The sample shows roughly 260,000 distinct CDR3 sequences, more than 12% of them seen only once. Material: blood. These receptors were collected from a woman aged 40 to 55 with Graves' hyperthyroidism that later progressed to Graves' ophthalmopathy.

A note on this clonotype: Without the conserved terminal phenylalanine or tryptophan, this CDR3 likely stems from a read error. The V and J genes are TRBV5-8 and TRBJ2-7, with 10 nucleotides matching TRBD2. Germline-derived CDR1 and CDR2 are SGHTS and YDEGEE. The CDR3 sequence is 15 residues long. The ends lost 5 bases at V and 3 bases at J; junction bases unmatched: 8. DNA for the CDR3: TGTGCCAGCAGTTACCCTAGCGGGAGTATCTACGAGCAGTACCTC. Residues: CASSYPSGSIYEQYL.

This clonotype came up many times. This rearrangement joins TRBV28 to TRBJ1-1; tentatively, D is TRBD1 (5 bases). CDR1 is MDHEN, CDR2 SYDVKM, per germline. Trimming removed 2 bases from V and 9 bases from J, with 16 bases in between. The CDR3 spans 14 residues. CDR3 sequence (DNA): TGTGCCAGCAGTTTAATCCTCGGGGGTTCTAAAGCTTTCTTT. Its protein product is CASSLILGGSKAFF.

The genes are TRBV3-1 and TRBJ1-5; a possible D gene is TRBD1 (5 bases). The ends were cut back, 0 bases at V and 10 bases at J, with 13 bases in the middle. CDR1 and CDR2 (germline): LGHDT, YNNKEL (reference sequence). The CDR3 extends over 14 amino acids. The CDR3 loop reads CASSQEGGAFPQHF. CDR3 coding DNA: TGTGCCAGCAGCCAAGAGGGCGGGGCTTTTCCCCAGCATTTT.

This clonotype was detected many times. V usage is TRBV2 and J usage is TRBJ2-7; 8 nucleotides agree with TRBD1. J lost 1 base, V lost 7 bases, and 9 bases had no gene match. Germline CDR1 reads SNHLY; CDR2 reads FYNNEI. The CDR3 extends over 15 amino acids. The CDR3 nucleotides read TGTGCCAGCAAGGGAAGACAGGGGAATTCCTACGAGCAGTACTTC. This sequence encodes CASKGRQGNSYEQYF.

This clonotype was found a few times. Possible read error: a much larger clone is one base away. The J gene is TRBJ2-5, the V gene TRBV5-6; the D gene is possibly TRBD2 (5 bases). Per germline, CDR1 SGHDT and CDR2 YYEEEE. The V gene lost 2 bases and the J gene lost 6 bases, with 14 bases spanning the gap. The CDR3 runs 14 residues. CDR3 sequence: CASSFMRAQKTQYF. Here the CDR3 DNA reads TGTGCCAGCAGCTTCATGCGGGCTCAAAAGACCCAGTACTTC.

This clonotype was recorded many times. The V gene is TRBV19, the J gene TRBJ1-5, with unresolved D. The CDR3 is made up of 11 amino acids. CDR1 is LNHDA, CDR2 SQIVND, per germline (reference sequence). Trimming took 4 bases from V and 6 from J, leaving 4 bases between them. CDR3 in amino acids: CASSKGQPQHF. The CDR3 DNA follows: TGTGCCAGTAGTAAAGGTCAGCCCCAGCATTTT.

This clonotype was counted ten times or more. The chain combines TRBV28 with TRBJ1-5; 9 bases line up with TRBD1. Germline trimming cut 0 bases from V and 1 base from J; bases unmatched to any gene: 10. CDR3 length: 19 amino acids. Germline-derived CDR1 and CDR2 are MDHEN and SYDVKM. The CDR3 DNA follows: TGTGCCAGCAGTTTATGGACCGGGACAGGGATGGCGAGCAATCAGCCCCAGCATTTT. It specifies CASSLWTGTGMASNQPQHF.

In DNA form, the CDR3 reads TGTGCCAGCAGTTACAGGGGGCCCGCTAATGAAAAACTGTTTTTT. This translates into CASSYRGPANEKLFF. V gene TRBV2 combines with J gene TRBJ1-4; 9 positions agree with TRBD1. Germline assignment: CDR1 SNHLY and CDR2 FYNNEI. There are 15 residues in the CDR3. V lost 5 bases and J lost 3; bases outside the gene matches: 4.

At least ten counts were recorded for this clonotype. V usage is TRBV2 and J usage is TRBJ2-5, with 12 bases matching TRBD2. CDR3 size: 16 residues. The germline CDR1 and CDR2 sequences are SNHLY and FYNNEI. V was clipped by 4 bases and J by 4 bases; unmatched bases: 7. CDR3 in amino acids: CASSAGTSGPVETQYF. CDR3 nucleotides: TGTGCCAGCAGTGCCGGGACTAGCGGGCCGGTAGAGACCCAGTACTTC. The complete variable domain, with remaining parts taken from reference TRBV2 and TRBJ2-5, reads EPEVTQTPSHQVTQMGQEVILRCVPISNHLYFYWYRQILGQKVEFLVSFYNNEISEKSEIFDDQFSVERPDGSNFTLKIRSTKLEDSAMYFCASSAGTSGPVETQYFGPGTRLLVL.

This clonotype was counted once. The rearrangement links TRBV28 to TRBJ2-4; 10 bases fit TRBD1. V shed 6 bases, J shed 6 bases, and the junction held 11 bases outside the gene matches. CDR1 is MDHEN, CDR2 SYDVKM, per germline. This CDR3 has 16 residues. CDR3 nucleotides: TGTGCCAGCAGCCCCGACAGGGGGCGCCTGAGAAACATTCAGTACTTC. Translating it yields CASSPDRGRLRNIQYF.

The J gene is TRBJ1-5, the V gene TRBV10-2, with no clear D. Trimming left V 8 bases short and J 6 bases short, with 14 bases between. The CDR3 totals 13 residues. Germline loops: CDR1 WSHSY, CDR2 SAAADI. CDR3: CASWAAEGQPQHF. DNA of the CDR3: TGCGCCAGCTGGGCCGCCGAGGGTCAGCCCCAGCATTTT.

The CDR3 DNA is TGTGCCAGCAGTTCGTACCCGGGACAGAGCAATCAGCCCCAGCATTTT. The encoded protein is CASSSYPGQSNQPQHF. The chain joins TRBV28 to TRBJ1-5; 7 nucleotides agree with TRBD1. J was trimmed by 1 base and V by 4 bases; bases with no gene match: 7. The germline CDR1 and CDR2 sequences are MDHEN and SYDVKM. This CDR3 has 16 residues.

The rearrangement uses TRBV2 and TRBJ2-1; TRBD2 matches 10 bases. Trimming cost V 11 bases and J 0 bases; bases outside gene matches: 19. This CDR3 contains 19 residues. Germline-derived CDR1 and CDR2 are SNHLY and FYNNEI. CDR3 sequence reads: CAGLEPGLARPSSYNEQFF. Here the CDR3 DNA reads TGTGCCGGACTGGAGCCGGGACTAGCGCGACCGAGCTCCTACAATGAGCAGTTCTTC.

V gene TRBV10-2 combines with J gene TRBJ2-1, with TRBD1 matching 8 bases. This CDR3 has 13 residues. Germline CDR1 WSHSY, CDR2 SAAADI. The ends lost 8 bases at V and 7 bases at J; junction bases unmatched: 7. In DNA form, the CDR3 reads TGCGCCAGCGGGGGGACAGGAATGAATGAGCAGTTCTTC. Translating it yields CASGGTGMNEQFF.

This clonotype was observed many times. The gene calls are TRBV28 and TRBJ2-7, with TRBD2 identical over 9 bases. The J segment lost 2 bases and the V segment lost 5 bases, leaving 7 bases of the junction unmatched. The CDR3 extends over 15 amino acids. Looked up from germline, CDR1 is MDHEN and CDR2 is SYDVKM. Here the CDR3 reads CASSNQREATYEQYF. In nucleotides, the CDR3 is TGTGCCAGCAGTAATCAGCGGGAGGCCACCTACGAGCAGTACTTC.

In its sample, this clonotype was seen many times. This chain's CDR3 is CASSIRGLAGNNEQFF. CDR3 DNA sequence: TGTGCCAGTAGTATCAGGGGACTAGCGGGTAACAATGAGCAGTTCTTC. The chain links TRBV19 to TRBJ2-1; the match to TRBD2 covers 12 bases. CDR3 length equals 16 residues. CDR1 is LNHDA, CDR2 SQIVND, per germline (reference sequence). V lost 3 bases to trimming and J lost 5 bases; unmatched junction nucleotides: 5.

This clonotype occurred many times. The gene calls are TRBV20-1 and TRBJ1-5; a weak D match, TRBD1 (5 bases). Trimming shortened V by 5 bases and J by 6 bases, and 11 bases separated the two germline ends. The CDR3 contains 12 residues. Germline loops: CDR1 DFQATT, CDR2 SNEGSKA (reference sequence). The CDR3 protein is CSAAGLIQPQHF. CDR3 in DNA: TGCAGTGCTGCGGGACTCATTCAGCCCCAGCATTTT.

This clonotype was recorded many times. CDR3 residues: CASIRQVNTGELFF. The CDR3 DNA reads TGTGCCAGCATCCGACAGGTGAACACCGGGGAGCTGTTTTTT. This chain uses TRBV6-1 with TRBJ2-2; D is possibly TRBD1 (6 bases). In germline, CDR1 is MNHNS, CDR2 SASEGT. V shed 7 bases and J shed 1 base, with 10 bases lying between them. This CDR3 is built from 14 residues.

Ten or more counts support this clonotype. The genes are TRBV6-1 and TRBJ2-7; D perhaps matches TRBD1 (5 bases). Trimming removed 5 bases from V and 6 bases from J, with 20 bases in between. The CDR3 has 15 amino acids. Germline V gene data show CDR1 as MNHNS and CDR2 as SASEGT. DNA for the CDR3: TGTGCCAGCAGTCCCACCCGGACATTCCAGAGCGAGCAGTACTTC. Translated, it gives CASSPTRTFQSEQYF.

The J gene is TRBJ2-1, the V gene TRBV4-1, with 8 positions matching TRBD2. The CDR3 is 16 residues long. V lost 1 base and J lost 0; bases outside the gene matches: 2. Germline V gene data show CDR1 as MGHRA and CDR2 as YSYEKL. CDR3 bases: TGCGCCAGCAGCCAAGTAGCGGGGAGCTCCTACAATGAGCAGTTCTTC. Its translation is CASSQVAGSSYNEQFF.

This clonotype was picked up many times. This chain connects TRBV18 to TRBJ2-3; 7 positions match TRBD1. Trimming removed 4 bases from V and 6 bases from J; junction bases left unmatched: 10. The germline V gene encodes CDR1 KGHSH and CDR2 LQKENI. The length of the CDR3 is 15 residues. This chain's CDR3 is CASSLRGDRRDTQYF. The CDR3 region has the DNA TGTGCCAGCTCACTCAGAGGGGACAGACGGGATACGCAGTATTTT.

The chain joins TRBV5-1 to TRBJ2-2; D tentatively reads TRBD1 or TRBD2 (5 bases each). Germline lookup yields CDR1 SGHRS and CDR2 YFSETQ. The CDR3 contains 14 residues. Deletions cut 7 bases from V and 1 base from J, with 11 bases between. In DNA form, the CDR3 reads TGCGCCAGCGCGTCGGGACGGAACACCGGGGAGCTGTTTTTT. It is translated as CASASGRNTGELFF.

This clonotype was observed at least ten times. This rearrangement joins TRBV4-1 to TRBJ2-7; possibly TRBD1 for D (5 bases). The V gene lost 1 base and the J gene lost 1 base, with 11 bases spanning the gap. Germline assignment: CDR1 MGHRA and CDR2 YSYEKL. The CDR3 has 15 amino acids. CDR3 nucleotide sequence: TGCGCCAGCAGCCAAGGACCAGGGTGGTCCTACGAGCAGTACTTC. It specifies CASSQGPGWSYEQYF.

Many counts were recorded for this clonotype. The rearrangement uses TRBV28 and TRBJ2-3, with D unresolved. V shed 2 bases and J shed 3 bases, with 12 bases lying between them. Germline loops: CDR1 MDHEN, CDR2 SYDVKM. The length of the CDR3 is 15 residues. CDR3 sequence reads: CASSLDEPATDTQYF. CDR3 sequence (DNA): TGTGCCAGCAGTTTAGATGAGCCAGCGACAGATACGCAGTATTTT.

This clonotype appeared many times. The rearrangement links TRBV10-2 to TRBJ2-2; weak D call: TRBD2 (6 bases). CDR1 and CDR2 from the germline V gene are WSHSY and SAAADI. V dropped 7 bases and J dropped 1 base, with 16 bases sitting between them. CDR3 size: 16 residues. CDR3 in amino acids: CASIGASSGNTGELFF. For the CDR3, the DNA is TGCGCCAGCATTGGAGCTAGTAGCGGGAACACCGGGGAGCTGTTTTTT.

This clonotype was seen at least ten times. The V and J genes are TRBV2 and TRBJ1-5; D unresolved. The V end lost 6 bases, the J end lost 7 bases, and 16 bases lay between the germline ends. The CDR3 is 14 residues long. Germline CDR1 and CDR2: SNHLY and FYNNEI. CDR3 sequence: CASSPSRWGQPQHF. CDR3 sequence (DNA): TGTGCCAGCAGCCCCTCCCGCTGGGGACAGCCCCAGCATTTT.

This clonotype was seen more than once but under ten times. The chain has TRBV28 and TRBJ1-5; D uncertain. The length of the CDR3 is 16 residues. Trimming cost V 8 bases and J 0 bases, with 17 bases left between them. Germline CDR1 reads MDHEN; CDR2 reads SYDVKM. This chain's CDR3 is CASDPGVGISNQPQHF. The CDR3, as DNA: TGTGCCAGCGATCCCGGGGTGGGGATTAGCAATCAGCCCCAGCATTTT.

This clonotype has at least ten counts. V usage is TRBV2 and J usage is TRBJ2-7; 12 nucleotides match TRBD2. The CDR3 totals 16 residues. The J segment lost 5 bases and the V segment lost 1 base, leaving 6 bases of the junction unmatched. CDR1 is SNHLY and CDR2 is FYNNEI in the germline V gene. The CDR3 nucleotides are TGTGCCAGCAGTGAAGTTCTTACTAGCGGGAGGAACGAGCAGTACTTC. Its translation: CASSEVLTSGRNEQYF. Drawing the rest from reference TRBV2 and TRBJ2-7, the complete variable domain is EPEVTQTPSHQVTQMGQEVILRCVPISNHLYFYWYRQILGQKVEFLVSFYNNEISEKSEIFDDQFSVERPDGSNFTLKIRSTKLEDSAMYFCASSEVLTSGRNEQYFGPGTRLTVT.

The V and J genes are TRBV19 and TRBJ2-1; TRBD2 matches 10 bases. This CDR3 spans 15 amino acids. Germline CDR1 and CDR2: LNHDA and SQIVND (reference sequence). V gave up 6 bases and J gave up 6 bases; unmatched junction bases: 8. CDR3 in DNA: TGTGCCAGTAGGCCACGAGCGGGAGGGATCAATGAGCAGTTCTTC. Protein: CASRPRAGGINEQFF.

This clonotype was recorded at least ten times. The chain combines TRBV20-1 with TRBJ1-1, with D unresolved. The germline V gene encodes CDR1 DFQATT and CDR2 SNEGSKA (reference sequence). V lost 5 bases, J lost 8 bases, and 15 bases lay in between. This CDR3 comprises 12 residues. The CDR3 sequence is CSAGGLEVEAFF. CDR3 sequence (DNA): TGCAGTGCTGGAGGATTGGAAGTAGAAGCTTTCTTT.

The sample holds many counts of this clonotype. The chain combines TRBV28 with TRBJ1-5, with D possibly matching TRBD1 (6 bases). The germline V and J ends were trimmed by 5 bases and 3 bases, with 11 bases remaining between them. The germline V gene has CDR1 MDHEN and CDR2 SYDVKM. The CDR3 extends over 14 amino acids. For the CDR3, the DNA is TGTGCCAGCAGTCCAAACAGGGACAATCAGCCCCAGCATTTT. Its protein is CASSPNRDNQPQHF.